The 10 T cell receptor beta chains reported below all come from one sample, sequenced in a study of OX40 agonist ivuxolimab in advanced cancers. The data were produced by immunoSEQ multiplex PCR, yet TCRdb's version contains in-frame clones alone and is incomplete. The sample shows approximately 90,000 clones, about 90% of them seen only once. Sequenced material: CD4+ or CD8+ T cells sorted from blood, taken in a trial of the OX40 agonist ivuxolimab. The receptors here all came from an adult with an advanced solid tumor such as melanoma, head and neck, liver or kidney cancer.

This chain links TRBV5-1 with TRBJ1-2, with D unresolved. CDR1 and CDR2 from the germline V gene are SGHRS and YFSETQ. This CDR3 has 13 residues. The V and J ends lost 3 bases and 5 bases respectively, with 11 bases between them. The CDR3 region has the DNA TGCGCCAGCAGCTCGGCCCCCGGATATGGCTACACCTTC. Amino acid sequence: CASSSAPGYGYTF.

The V and J genes are TRBV7-3 and TRBJ2-1, with 10 bases aligning to TRBD2. V lost 4 bases and J lost 2; bases outside the gene matches: 8. The CDR3 extends over 17 amino acids. CDR1 and CDR2 (germline): SGHTA, FQGTGA. CDR3 region: CASSSPGGTSAYNEQFF. Here the CDR3 DNA reads TGTGCCAGCAGCTCCCCCGGGGGGACTAGCGCCTACAATGAGCAGTTCTTC.

This chain joins TRBV6-1 and TRBJ1-1, with 7 nucleotides matching TRBD1. The germline V gene has CDR1 MNHNS and CDR2 SASEGT. The CDR3 length is 13 residues. V lost 8 bases and J lost 7; bases outside the gene matches: 10. The CDR3, as DNA: TGTGCCAGCGGGACAGCCGGCTTGAGTGAAGCTTTCTTT. It is translated as CASGTAGLSEAFF.

This clone was picked up one time. This chain joins TRBV9 and TRBJ2-1; D is unclear. The V and J ends lost 0 bases and 1 base respectively, with 11 bases between them. This CDR3 contains 16 residues. CDR1 and CDR2 from the germline V gene are SGDLS and YYNGEE. This CDR3 is CASSVVGSRSYNEQFF. The CDR3 nucleotides read TGTGCCAGCAGCGTAGTGGGCTCCCGTTCCTACAATGAGCAGTTCTTC. Drawing the rest from reference TRBV9 and TRBJ2-1, the complete variable domain is DSGVTQTPKHLITATGQRVTLRCSPRSGDLSVYWYQQSLDQGLQFLIQYYNGEERAKGNILERFSAQQFPDLHSELNLSSLELGDSALYFCASSVVGSRSYNEQFFGPGTRLTVL.

The rearrangement joins TRBV11-3 to TRBJ1-2; a weak D match, TRBD1 (6 bases). The CDR3 runs to 13 residues. Germline V gives CDR1 SGHNT, CDR2 YENEEA. V lost 2 bases to trimming and J lost 7 bases, with 11 bases between them. The DNA for the CDR3 is TGTGCCAGCAGCTTATCGGGGGGCCGTGGCTACACCTTC. This translates into CASSLSGGRGYTF. Full variable domain (remainder filled in from reference TRBV11-3 and TRBJ1-2): EAGVVQSPRYKIIEKKQPVAFWCNPISGHNTLYWYLQNLGQGPELLIRYENEEAVDDSQLPKDRFSAERLKGVDSTLKIQPAELGDSAVYLCASSLSGGRGYTFGSGTRLTVV.

The chain links TRBV7-2 to TRBJ2-3; the match to TRBD2 covers 13 bases. Looked up from germline, CDR1 is SGHTA and CDR2 is FQGNSA. This CDR3 is built from 17 residues. V was pared by 2 bases and J by 1 base, with 3 bases of the junction left unmatched. The CDR3 nucleotides are TGTGCCAGCAGCTTAACTAGCGGGAGGGATCGCACAGATACGCAGTATTTT. Amino acids: CASSLTSGRDRTDTQYF.

Here the CDR3 reads CASSTAGAGNTIYF. CDR3 DNA sequence: TGTGCCAGTAGTACCGCAGGTGCTGGAAACACCATATATTTT. The chain carries TRBV19 and TRBJ1-3, with D hard to call. The CDR3 contains 14 residues. Germline lookup yields CDR1 LNHDA and CDR2 SQIVND (reference sequence). Trimming removed 4 bases at V and 2 bases at J, with 9 bases between.

This chain links TRBV11-2 with TRBJ2-1; D tentatively reads TRBD1 or TRBD2 (6 bases each). V shed 10 bases and J shed 1 base, with 17 bases lying between them. CDR3 length equals 15 residues. The germline CDR1 and CDR2 sequences are SGHAT and FQNNGV. CDR3 sequence: CATTGAGPSYNEQFF. CDR3 sequence (DNA): TGTGCCACCACGGGGGCGGGACCGTCCTACAATGAGCAGTTCTTC. Supplemented by reference TRBV11-2 and TRBJ2-1, the full variable domain reads EAGVAQSPRYKIIEKRQSVAFWCNPISGHATLYWYQQILGQGPKLLIQFQNNGVVDDSQLPKDRFSAERLKGVDSTLKIQPAKLEDSAVYLCATTGAGPSYNEQFFGPGTRLTVL.

The rearrangement joins TRBV9 to TRBJ1-6; 8 bases fit TRBD1. The CDR3 sequence is 15 residues long. Losses at the gene ends were 0 bases for V and 9 bases for J; bases not matched to a gene: 5. Germline CDR1 reads SGDLS; CDR2 reads YYNGEE. CDR3 amino acids: CASSVGTGSSSPLHF. CDR3 coding DNA: TGTGCCAGCAGCGTAGGGACAGGGAGCAGTTCACCCCTCCACTTT.

The CDR3 nucleotides are TGTGCCAGCAGTGATCCGCTAGCGGGAGCTGAGACCCAGTACTTC. It codes for CASSDPLAGAETQYF. V usage is TRBV25-1 and J usage is TRBJ2-5; 10 bases line up with TRBD2. In germline, CDR1 is MGHDK, CDR2 SYGVNS. CDR3 size: 15 residues. V trimming: 3 bases; J trimming: 5 bases; junction bases outside the gene matches: 6.